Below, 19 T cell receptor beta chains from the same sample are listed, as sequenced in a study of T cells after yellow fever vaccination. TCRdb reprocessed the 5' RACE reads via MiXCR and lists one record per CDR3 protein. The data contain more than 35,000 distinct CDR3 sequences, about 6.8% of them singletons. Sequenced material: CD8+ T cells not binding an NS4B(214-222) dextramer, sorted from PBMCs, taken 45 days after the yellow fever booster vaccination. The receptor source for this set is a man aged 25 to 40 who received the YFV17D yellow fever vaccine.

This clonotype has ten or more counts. The CDR3 is CASALGMGYRNEQFF. The DNA for the CDR3 is TGTGCTAGTGCCCTAGGGATGGGGTACCGCAATGAGCAGTTCTTC. The chain carries TRBV12-5 and TRBJ2-1; D ambiguous. Germline V gene data show CDR1 as LGHNT and CDR2 as FRNRAP. Between the trimmed V and J ends, which lost 7 bases and 6 bases, there was a span of 19 bases. The CDR3 length is 15 residues.

The CDR3 nucleotides are TGTGCAAGTCGCTTAGCGCTTTTGGGGTCCCAAGAGACCCAGTACTTC. It specifies CASRLALLGSQETQYF. This rearrangement joins TRBV12-2 to TRBJ2-5. TRBV12-2 corresponds to a pseudogene. This CDR3 is built from 16 residues.

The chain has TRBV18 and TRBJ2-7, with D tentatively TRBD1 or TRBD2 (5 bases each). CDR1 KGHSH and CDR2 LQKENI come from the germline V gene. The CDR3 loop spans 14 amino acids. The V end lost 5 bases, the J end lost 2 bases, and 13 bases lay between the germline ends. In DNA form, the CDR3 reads TGTGCCAGCTCAGCGACAGAGGGGCCCTACGAGCAGTACTTC. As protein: CASSATEGPYEQYF. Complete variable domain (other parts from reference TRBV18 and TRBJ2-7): NAGVMQNPRHLVRRRGQEARLRCSPMKGHSHVYWYRQLPEEGLKFMVYLQKENIIDESGMPKERFSAEFPKEGPSILRIQQVVRGDSAAYFCASSATEGPYEQYFGPGTRLTVT.

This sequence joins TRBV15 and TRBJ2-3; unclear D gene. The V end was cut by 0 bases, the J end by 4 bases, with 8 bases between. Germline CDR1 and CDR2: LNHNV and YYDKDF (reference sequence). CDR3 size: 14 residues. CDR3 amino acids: CATSRDPVADTQYF. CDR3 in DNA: TGTGCCACCAGCAGAGATCCAGTCGCAGATACGCAGTATTTT.

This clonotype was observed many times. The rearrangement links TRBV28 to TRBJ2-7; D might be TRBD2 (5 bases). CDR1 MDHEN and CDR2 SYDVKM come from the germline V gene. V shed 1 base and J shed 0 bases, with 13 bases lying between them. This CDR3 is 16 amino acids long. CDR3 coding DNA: TGTGCCAGCAGTTTATCGGGATTGGCAGGCTCCTACGAGCAGTACTTC. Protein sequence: CASSLSGLAGSYEQYF.

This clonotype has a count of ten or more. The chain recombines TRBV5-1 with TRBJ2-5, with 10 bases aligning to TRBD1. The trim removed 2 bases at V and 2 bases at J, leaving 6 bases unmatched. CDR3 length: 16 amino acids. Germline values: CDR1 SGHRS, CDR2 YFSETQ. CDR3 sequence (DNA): TGCGCCAGCAGCTTCACCGGGACAGGGGCACAAGAGACCCAGTACTTC. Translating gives CASSFTGTGAQETQYF.

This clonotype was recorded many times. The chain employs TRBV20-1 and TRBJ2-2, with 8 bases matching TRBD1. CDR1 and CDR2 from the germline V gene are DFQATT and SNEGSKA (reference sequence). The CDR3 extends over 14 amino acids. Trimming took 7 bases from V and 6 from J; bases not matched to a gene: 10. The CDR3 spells CSGTGPSGAGELFF. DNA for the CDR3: TGCAGTGGGACAGGGCCTTCGGGAGCCGGGGAGCTGTTTTTT.

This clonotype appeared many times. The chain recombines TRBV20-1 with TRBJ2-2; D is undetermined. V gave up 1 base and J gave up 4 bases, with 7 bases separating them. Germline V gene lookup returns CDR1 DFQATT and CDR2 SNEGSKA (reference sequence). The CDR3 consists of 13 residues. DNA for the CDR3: TGCAGTGCTAGAGTTGGCGGCACCGGGGAGCTGTTTTTT. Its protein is CSARVGGTGELFF.

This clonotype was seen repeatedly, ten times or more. The DNA for the CDR3 is TGTGCCAGCAGCCCGAAGGGCGGGAGTTTGAGCGAGCAGTACTTC. Translation gives CASSPKGGSLSEQYF. This rearrangement joins TRBV9 to TRBJ2-7; TRBD2 aligns across 7 bases. Looked up from germline, CDR1 is SGDLS and CDR2 is YYNGEE. The CDR3 sequence is 15 residues long. V was clipped by 4 bases and J by 6 bases; unmatched bases: 13.

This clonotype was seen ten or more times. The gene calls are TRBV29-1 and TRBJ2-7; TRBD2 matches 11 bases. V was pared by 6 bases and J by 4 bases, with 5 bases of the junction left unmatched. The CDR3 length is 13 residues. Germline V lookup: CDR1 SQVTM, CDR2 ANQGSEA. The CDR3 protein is CSVRLAGRYEQYF. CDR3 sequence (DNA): TGCAGCGTCCGACTAGCGGGACGTTACGAGCAGTACTTC.

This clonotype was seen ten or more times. The CDR3 DNA is TGCGCCAGCAGACTAGCGGGAGATTACGAGCAGTACTTC. It specifies CASRLAGDYEQYF. The rearrangement joins TRBV5-1 to TRBJ2-7; TRBD2 agrees at 11 bases. The CDR3 has 13 residues. Germline V gene data show CDR1 as SGHRS and CDR2 as YFSETQ. V lost 5 bases and J lost 4; bases outside the gene matches: 2.

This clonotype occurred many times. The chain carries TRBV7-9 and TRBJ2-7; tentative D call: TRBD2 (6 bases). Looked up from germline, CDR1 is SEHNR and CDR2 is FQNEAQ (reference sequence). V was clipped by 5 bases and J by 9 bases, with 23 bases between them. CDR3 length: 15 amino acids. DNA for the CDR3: TGTGCCAGCAGCACTAGTGGAGGGCCGACGGACGGGCAGTACTTC. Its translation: CASSTSGGPTDGQYF.

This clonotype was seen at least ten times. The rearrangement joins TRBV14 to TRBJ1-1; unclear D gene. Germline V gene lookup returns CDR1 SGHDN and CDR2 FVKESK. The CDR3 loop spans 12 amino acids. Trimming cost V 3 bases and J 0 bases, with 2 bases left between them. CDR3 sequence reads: CASSQLNTEAFF. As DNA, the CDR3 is TGTGCCAGCAGCCAGTTGAACACTGAAGCTTTCTTT.

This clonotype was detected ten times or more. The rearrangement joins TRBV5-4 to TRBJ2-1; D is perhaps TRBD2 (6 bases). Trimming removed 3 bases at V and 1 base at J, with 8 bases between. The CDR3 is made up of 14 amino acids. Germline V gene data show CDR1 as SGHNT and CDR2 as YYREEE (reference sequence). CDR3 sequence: CASSSDYSYNEQFF. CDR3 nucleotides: TGTGCCAGCAGCTCGGACTATTCCTACAATGAGCAGTTCTTC.

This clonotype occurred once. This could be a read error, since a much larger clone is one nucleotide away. Written as DNA, the CDR3 is TGTGCCACCAGCAGAGATGGAGTCAGGAAGGGGCAGTATTTT. Translation gives CATSRDGVRKGQYF. The rearrangement links TRBV15 to TRBJ2-3; D gene ambiguous. From germline, CDR1 is LNHNV and CDR2 YYDKDF (reference sequence). The CDR3 is made up of 14 amino acids. V lost 0 bases to trimming and J lost 11 bases, with 15 bases between them.

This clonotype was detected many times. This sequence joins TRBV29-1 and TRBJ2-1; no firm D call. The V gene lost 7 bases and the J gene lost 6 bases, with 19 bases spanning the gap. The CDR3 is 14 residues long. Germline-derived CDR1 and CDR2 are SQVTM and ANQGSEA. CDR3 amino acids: CSAEDVLHGNEQFF. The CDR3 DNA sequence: TGCAGCGCAGAGGACGTGCTCCACGGCAATGAGCAGTTCTTC.

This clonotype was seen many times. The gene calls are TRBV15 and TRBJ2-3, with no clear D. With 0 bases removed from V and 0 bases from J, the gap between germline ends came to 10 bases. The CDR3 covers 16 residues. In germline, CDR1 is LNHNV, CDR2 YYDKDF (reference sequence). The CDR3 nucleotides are TGTGCCACCAGCAGAGATCTTCAGTCTAGCACAGATACGCAGTATTTT. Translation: CATSRDLQSSTDTQYF.

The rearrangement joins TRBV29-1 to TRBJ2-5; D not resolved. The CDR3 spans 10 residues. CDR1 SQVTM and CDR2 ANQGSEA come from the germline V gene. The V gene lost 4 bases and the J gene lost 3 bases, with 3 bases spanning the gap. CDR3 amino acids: CSVVEETQYF. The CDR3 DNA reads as TGCAGCGTTGTAGAAGAGACCCAGTACTTC.

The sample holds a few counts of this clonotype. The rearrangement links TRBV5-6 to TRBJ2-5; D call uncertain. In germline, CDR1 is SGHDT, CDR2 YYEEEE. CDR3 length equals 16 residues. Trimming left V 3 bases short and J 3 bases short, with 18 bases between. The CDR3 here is CASSSPPGEGKETQYF. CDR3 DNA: TGTGCCAGCAGCTCTCCACCCGGTGAAGGGAAAGAGACCCAGTACTTC.